This T cell receptor (beta chain) was documented in a study of human T cells and chemical hapten exposure. Study context: Per-sample TCR yield variability stemmed mainly from small pooled library volume differences.

Trimming shortened V by 1 base and J by 6 bases, and 16 bases separated the two germline ends. From germline, CDR1 is DFQATT and CDR2 SNEGSKA (reference sequence). The CDR3 length is 15 residues. The time point is: healthy volunteer bleed at 6 weeks. It was unfractionated whole blood from which total RNA was extracted. This clonotype was recorded at least ten times. Separate cDNA molecules received unique molecular identifiers, which the library attached to them. Authors' analysis steps: Samples had a median of around 100,000 TCRs, ranging 23,224 to 690,600. TCRdb redid the calling of the RACE reads with MiXCR, one entry per CDR3 protein. The authors' filters were not applied to this entry. The sample lists approximately 34,000 distinct CDR3 sequences; less than 6% were seen once.

The chain has TRBV20-1 and TRBJ2-1; tentatively, D is TRBD2 (5 bases). The receptor comes from a human donor in good health. Some clones in this sample may be carry-over from other donors' samples. Sequenced: whole blood. CDR3 in amino acids: CSARVGGGEINEQFF. CDR3 bases: TGCAGTGCTAGAGTGGGTGGAGGAGAAATCAATGAGCAGTTCTTC.